Many counts were recorded for the clone carrying this T cell receptor (beta chain). These data come from a study of molecular identifiers for immune sequencing clone quantification. Per germline, CDR1 SGHDT and CDR2 YYEEEE. This CDR3 contains 12 residues. Trimming removed 0 bases at V and 6 bases at J, with 4 bases between. Making the bulk TCR libraries relied on previously described methods and listed TCR primers. TCRdb used MiXCR to reprocess the PCR reads, holding one entry per CDR3 protein. The table has about 63,000 distinct CDR3 sequences, roughly a fifth seen once. Naive CD8 T cells underwent sorting with the CD8+CD4-CCR7+CD45RA+ definition.

The TCR originated in a human donor in good health. Some libraries in this study had Jurkat cell RNA spiked in. The sequenced sample was naive CD8+ T cells from blood, with Jurkat cell RNA spiked in. Sample subset: FACS-sorted CD8+CD4-CCR7+CD45RA+ naive T cells. The chain uses TRBV5-6 and TRBJ1-5; D uncertain. The CDR3 here is CASSLGTQPQHF. Written as DNA, the CDR3 is TGTGCCAGCAGCTTGGGCACTCAGCCCCAGCATTTT.